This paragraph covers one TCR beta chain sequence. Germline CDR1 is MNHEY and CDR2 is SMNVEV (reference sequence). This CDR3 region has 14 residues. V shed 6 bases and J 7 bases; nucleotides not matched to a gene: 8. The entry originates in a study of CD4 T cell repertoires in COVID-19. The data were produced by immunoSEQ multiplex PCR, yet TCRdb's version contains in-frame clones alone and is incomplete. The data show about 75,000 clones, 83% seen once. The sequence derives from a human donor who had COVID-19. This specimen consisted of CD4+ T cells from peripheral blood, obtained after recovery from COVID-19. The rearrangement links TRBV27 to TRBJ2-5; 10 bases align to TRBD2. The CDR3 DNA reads TGTGCCAGCAGGGTTCTAGCGGGAGACGGGACCCAGTACTTC. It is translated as CASRVLAGDGTQYF.